The sequence of this T cell receptor (beta chain) was determined in a study of blood T cell repertoires in COVID-19. In the study overall: COVID-19 samples, acute and convalescent, were from the United States, Italy and Spain. PBMCs, B-cell-depleted T cells, or T cells were the source of the cDNA or gDNA that made up the material.

In germline, CDR1 is SQVTM, CDR2 ANQGSEA. This CDR3 region has 14 residues. In its sample, this clone was seen a few times. Mismatch with germline at one junction end may stem from a read error. Sequenced by immunoSEQ multiplex PCR; TCRdb stores in-frame clones only, minus some. The table includes over 200,000 clones, about 83% detected once. What was sequenced was peripheral blood. This chain links TRBV29-1 with TRBJ1-3; possible D gene TRBD1, 5 bases. The source is a woman between 40 and 50 years old with active or convalescent COVID-19. The CDR3 DNA reads TGCAGCGTTGATTGTCCGGGCGGGGGGACGGCCCTTTGTTTT. Its protein product is CSVDCPGGGTALCF.